A selection of T cell receptor beta chains follows, all from one sample in a study of T-cell memory formation after mild COVID-19. TCRdb re-derived calls from the 5' RACE reads in MiXCR, one entry per CDR3 protein. The sample gives approximately 230,000 distinct CDR3 sequences, 15% to 20% of which show up once; 3.5% to 4% is in the top ten. Sequenced: PBMCs or a T cell subset sorted from them (not recorded which). The source of these receptors is a man aged 18 to 35 who had mild COVID-19 (a few samples of this study predate the infection). Cell type and time point are not known. Each CDR3 is given with its conserved first and last residue. A D gene is named only where the DNA matches it firmly. Rows give clone size only sometimes, using once, few, many, or a class for an expanded clone.

CASSMSPGYNEQFF,TGTGCCAGCAGCATGAGTCCCGGATACAATGAGCAGTTCTTC,NA,few,14,TRBJ2-1,TRBV11-2
CSATGIYTDTQYF,TGCAGTGCAACAGGGATCTACACAGATACGCAGTATTTT,NA,few,13,TRBJ2-3,TRBV20-1
CASSRLQYRGGETQYF,TGTGCCAGCAGCCGGCTACAATACAGGGGAGGCGAGACCCAGTACTTC,NA,few,16,TRBJ2-5,TRBV7-9
CASSFSTAFTEAFF,TGTGCCAGCAGCTTCTCGACAGCTTTCACTGAAGCTTTCTTT,NA,NA,14,TRBJ1-1,TRBV7-2
CSASSGGRYNEQFF,TGCAGTGCTTCTAGCGGGGGGCGGTACAATGAGCAGTTCTTC,TRBD2,many,14,TRBJ2-1,TRBV20-1
CASSQDVAGASSYNEQFF,TGCGCCAGCAGCCAAGATGTAGCGGGGGCGAGCTCCTACAATGAGCAGTTCTTC,TRBD2,NA,18,TRBJ2-1,TRBV4-3
CASTHRGGDEQFF,TGTGCCAGCACCCACCGGGGGGGGGATGAGCAGTTCTTC,TRBD2,NA,13,TRBJ2-1,TRBV3-1
CASSLARNTGELFF,TGTGCCAGCAGCTTGGCGAGGAACACCGGGGAGCTGTTTTTT,NA,few,14,TRBJ2-2,TRBV5-6
CASSPGTATGELFF,TGTGCCAGCTCACCCGGGACAGCCACCGGGGAGCTGTTTTTT,TRBD1,few,14,TRBJ2-2,TRBV18
CASSANSGQGEAFF,TGCGCCAGCAGCGCCAATTCTGGACAGGGGGAAGCTTTCTTT,TRBD1,NA,14,TRBJ1-1,TRBV5-1
CASSLAGAPDYGYTF,TGTGCCAGCAGCTTAGCAGGGGCCCCCGACTATGGCTACACCTTC,NA,few,15,TRBJ1-2,TRBV7-9
CSARGTSGGQETQYF,TGCAGTGCTAGAGGGACTAGCGGGGGACAAGAGACCCAGTACTTC,TRBD2,few,15,TRBJ2-5,TRBV20-1
CSVENRPNYGYTF,TGCAGCGTTGAGAACCGTCCTAACTATGGCTACACCTTC,NA,NA,13,TRBJ1-2,TRBV29-1
CASSWQEETQYF,TGTGCCAGCAGCTGGCAGGAAGAGACCCAGTACTTC,NA,NA,12,TRBJ2-5,TRBV12-3/TRBV12-4
CAISERSPREGLEQFF,TGTGCCATCAGTGAAAGGTCCCCCCGTGAGGGGCTTGAGCAGTTCTTC,NA,many,16,TRBJ2-1,TRBV10-3
CASSLGQTSSYNEQFF,TGTGCCAGCAGCTTGGGACAGACGAGCTCCTACAATGAGCAGTTCTTC,TRBD1,NA,16,TRBJ2-1,TRBV6-1
CASSLRRATNEKLFF,TGTGCCAGCAGTTTGCGACGGGCCACCAATGAAAAACTGTTTTTT,NA,NA,15,TRBJ1-4,TRBV12-3/TRBV12-4
CASSQDPDKRGYGYTF,TGCGCCAGCAGCCAAGATCCCGACAAACGGGGCTATGGCTACACCTTC,NA,many,16,TRBJ1-2,TRBV4-3
CASTPALSYNEQFF,TGTGCCAGCACCCCGGCCCTCTCCTACAATGAGCAGTTCTTC,NA,few,14,TRBJ2-1,TRBV7-2
CASSSGDRLFSPLHF,TGTGCCAGCAGTTCCGGGGACAGACTGTTTTCACCCCTCCACTTT,TRBD1,few,15,TRBJ1-6,TRBV12-3/TRBV12-4
CSAPLSGFGNTEAFF,TGCAGTGCTCCTTTGTCCGGCTTCGGGAACACTGAAGCTTTCTTT,NA,few,15,TRBJ1-1,TRBV20-1
CSARDSPSYEQYF,TGCAGTGCTAGAGACAGTCCGTCCTACGAGCAGTACTTC,NA,NA,13,TRBJ2-7,TRBV20-1
CASSPTLATVQETQYF,TGTGCCAGCAGTCCGACCCTCGCGACAGTCCAAGAGACCCAGTACTTC,NA,few,16,TRBJ2-5,TRBV27
CASSPDRDRGDIQYF,TGCGCCAGCAGCCCAGATCGGGACAGGGGGGACATTCAGTACTTC,TRBD1,few,15,TRBJ2-4,TRBV4-1
CASSVFGTDTQYF,TGTGCCAGCAGCGTATTCGGCACAGATACGCAGTATTTT,NA,NA,13,TRBJ2-3,TRBV9
CSAITAESYSPLHF,TGCAGTGCTATAACAGCGGAGTCCTATTCACCCCTCCACTTT,NA,NA,14,TRBJ1-6,TRBV20-1
CASRPPGTSGGVNEQFF,TGCGCCAGCAGGCCCCCTGGGACTAGCGGGGGAGTCAATGAGCAGTTCTTC,TRBD2,NA,17,TRBJ2-1,TRBV10-2
CASSPAGEGLSYEQYF,TGCGCCAGCAGTCCCGCCGGGGAGGGCCTATCCTACGAGCAGTACTTC,TRBD2,few,16,TRBJ2-7,TRBV4-1
CASSSCSGGTGELFF,TGTGCCAGCAGCTCCTGCTCTGGGGGCACCGGGGAGCTGTTTTTT,NA,once,15,TRBJ2-2,TRBV12-1
CASSLERVTQYF,TGCGCCAGCAGCTTGGAGAGGGTTACGCAGTATTTT,NA,few,12,TRBJ2-3,TRBV5-1
CASSQDRVYGYTF,TGTGCCAGCAGTCAGGACAGAGTCTATGGCTACACCTTC,NA,many,13,TRBJ1-2,TRBV12-3/TRBV12-4
CSAEIDRANTEAFF,TGCAGTGCGGAGATCGACAGGGCGAACACTGAAGCTTTCTTT,TRBD1,NA,14,TRBJ1-1,TRBV20-1
CASSPVSRDEQFF,TGTGCCAGCAGCCCCGTGAGTAGGGATGAGCAGTTCTTC,NA,few,13,TRBJ2-1,TRBV7-3
CASSQETGGRETQYF,TGTGCCAGCAGCCAAGAAACAGGCGGGAGGGAGACCCAGTACTTC,TRBD2,NA,15,TRBJ2-5,TRBV4-2
CASSLGGGSYNEQFF,TGTGCCAGCAGCTTGGGCGGGGGGTCTTACAATGAGCAGTTCTTC,TRBD2,many,15,TRBJ2-1,TRBV5-1
CASWGAGGFTEAFF,TGTGCCAGCTGGGGCGCCGGGGGGTTCACTGAAGCTTTCTTT,NA,few,14,TRBJ1-1,TRBV28
CASSSVPGGGNEKLFF,TGTGCCAGCAGTTCCGTCCCCGGGGGTGGGAATGAAAAACTGTTTTTT,NA,NA,16,TRBJ1-4,TRBV12-3/TRBV12-4
CASSLSELRTENYGYTF,TGTGCCAGCAGCTTGTCAGAACTCAGGACAGAAAACTATGGCTACACCTTC,NA,NA,17,TRBJ1-2,TRBV7-2
CASRTGGGKTQYF,TGTGCCAGCAGAACCGGGGGGGGGAAGACCCAGTACTTC,TRBD2,few,13,TRBJ2-5,TRBV11-2
CASSQFVGGEETQYF,TGTGCCAGCAGCCAATTTGTAGGCGGGGAAGAGACCCAGTACTTC,NA,NA,15,TRBJ2-5,TRBV3-1
CAIGTEGNTIYF,TGTGCCATAGGGACAGAGGGAAACACCATATATTTT,TRBD1,few,12,TRBJ1-3,TRBV10-3
CAISPNNQPQHF,TGTGCCATCAGTCCGAACAATCAGCCCCAGCATTTT,NA,NA,12,TRBJ1-5,TRBV10-3
CASSLLKQGGNTGELFF,TGTGCCAGCAGCTTATTAAAGCAGGGAGGTAACACCGGGGAGCTGTTTTTT,NA,NA,17,TRBJ2-2,TRBV11-3
CASSQDSGTGWFRETQYF,TGTGCCAGCAGCCAAGATAGTGGGACAGGGTGGTTTCGGGAGACCCAGTACTTC,TRBD1,NA,18,TRBJ2-5,TRBV3-1
CASSLESTSGEAFF,TGTGCCAGCAGCTTAGAATCAACCTCGGGGGAAGCTTTCTTT,NA,NA,14,TRBJ1-1,TRBV11-2
CASSQDVGTGFYGYTF,TGTGCCAGCAGCCAAGATGTTGGGACAGGGTTTTATGGCTACACCTTC,TRBD1,NA,16,TRBJ1-2,TRBV3-1
CSARDRSFTNQPQHF,TGCAGTGCTAGAGATCGGAGCTTCACCAATCAGCCCCAGCATTTT,NA,few,15,TRBJ1-5,TRBV20-1
CASSRQRNTGELFF,TGTGCCAGCAGTCGCCAGCGGAACACCGGGGAGCTGTTTTTT,NA,NA,14,TRBJ2-2,TRBV12-3/TRBV12-4
CASSRREGGEETQYF,TGCGCCAGCAGCCGCCGGGAGGGGGGAGAAGAGACCCAGTACTTC,TRBD2,few,15,TRBJ2-5,TRBV4-3
CASSLYGTEAFF,TGTGCCAGCAGCTTATATGGCACTGAAGCTTTCTTT,NA,many,12,TRBJ1-1,TRBV7-2
CASSYIRNTEAFF,TGTGCCAGCAGTTATATCAGGAACACTGAAGCTTTCTTT,NA,many,13,TRBJ1-1,TRBV6-5
CASSVGTSGGNTIYF,TGTGCCAGCAGCGTAGGAACGTCAGGGGGAAACACCATATATTTT,NA,NA,15,TRBJ1-3,TRBV9
CASRSLAGAYNEQFF,TGTGCCAGCAGATCTCTAGCGGGGGCTTACAATGAGCAGTTCTTC,TRBD2,few,15,TRBJ2-1,TRBV6-2/TRBV6-3
CSARDPRRGASEQYF,TGCAGTGCTAGAGATCCCCGGCGGGGGGCCTCCGAGCAGTACTTC,TRBD2,NA,15,TRBJ2-7,TRBV20-1
CASSYRLAGGQETQYF,TGTGCCAGCAGTTATCGGCTAGCGGGGGGCCAAGAGACCCAGTACTTC,TRBD2,NA,16,TRBJ2-5,TRBV6-6
CASSPWTGGVTGELFF,TGTGCCAGCTCACCCTGGACAGGGGGCGTCACCGGGGAGCTGTTTTTT,TRBD1,NA,16,TRBJ2-2,TRBV18
CASSADPGQYNEQFF,TGCGCCAGCAGCGCGGACCCGGGACAGTACAATGAGCAGTTCTTC,TRBD1,NA,15,TRBJ2-1,TRBV5-1
CASSPQGFSTDTQYF,TGTGCCAGCAGTCCACAGGGCTTCAGCACAGATACGCAGTATTTT,NA,many,15,TRBJ2-3,TRBV6-5
CASSLTAGSYNEQFF,TGTGCCAGCAGCTTAACGGCGGGCTCCTACAATGAGCAGTTCTTC,NA,NA,15,TRBJ2-1,TRBV7-3
CASSSGLAGGRTDTQYF,TGTGCCAGCAGCTCGGGGCTAGCGGGGGGGCGGACAGATACGCAGTATTTT,TRBD2,NA,17,TRBJ2-3,TRBV5-4